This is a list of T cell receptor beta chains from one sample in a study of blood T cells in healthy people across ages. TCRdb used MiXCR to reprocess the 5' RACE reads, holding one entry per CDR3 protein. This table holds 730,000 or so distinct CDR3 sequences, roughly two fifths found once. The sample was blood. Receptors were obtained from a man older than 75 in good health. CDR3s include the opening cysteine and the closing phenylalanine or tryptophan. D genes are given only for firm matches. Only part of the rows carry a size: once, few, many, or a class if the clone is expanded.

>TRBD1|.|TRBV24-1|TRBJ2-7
CATSDTTGGPYNEQYF
TGTGCCACCAGTGATACAACAGGGGGACCCTACAATGAGCAGTACTTC
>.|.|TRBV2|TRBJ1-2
CASSSPAGTPNYGYTF
TGTGCCAGCAGCTCACCCGCCGGGACACCTAACTATGGCTACACCTTC
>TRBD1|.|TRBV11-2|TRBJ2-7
CASSLAGQLYEQYF
TGTGCCAGCAGCTTAGCGGGACAGTTATACGAGCAGTACTTC
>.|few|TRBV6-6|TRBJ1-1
CASSFDSEAFF
TGTGCCAGCAGTTTTGACTCTGAAGCTTTCTTT
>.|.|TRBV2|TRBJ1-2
CASSEVQGLLPYGYTF
TGTGCCAGCAGTGAAGTACAGGGCCTCCTTCCCTATGGCTACACCTTC
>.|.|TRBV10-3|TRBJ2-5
CATDAGGVGETQYF
TGTGCCACCGACGCAGGGGGGGTCGGGGAGACCCAGTACTTC
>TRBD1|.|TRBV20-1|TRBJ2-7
CSAQPVQGKVEQYF
TGCAGTGCACAGCCGGTACAGGGGAAGGTCGAGCAGTACTTC
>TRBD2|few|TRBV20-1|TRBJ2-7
CSAGAGGRYF
TGCAGTGCAGGAGCGGGGGGAAGGTACTTC
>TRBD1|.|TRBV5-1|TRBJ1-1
CASSLSGTGARGTEAFF
TGCGCCAGCAGCTTGTCCGGGACAGGGGCCCGGGGCACTGAAGCTTTCTTT
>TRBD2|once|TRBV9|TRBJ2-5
CASSHGSGGTQYF
TGTGCCAGCAGCCACGGGTCGGGGGGGACCCAGTACTTC
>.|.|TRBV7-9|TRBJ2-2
CASSLNPGQLNTGELFF
TGTGCCAGCAGCTTGAACCCGGGACAACTGAACACCGGGGAGCTGTTTTTT
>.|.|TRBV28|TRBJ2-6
CASSFGGGGSGANVLTF
TGTGCCAGCAGTTTCGGAGGGGGCGGCTCTGGGGCCAACGTCCTGACTTTC
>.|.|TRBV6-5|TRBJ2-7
CASSYSGLATGEQYF
TGTGCCAGCAGTTACTCCGGGCTAGCGACAGGCGAGCAGTACTTC
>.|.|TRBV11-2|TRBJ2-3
CASRRNGGLGDTQYF
TGTGCCAGCAGACGCAACGGGGGCTTGGGAGATACGCAGTATTTT
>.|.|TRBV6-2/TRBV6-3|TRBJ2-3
CASSYSWGYTQYF
TGTGCCAGCAGTTACTCGTGGGGTTATACGCAGTATTTT
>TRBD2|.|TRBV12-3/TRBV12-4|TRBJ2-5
CASRTSRLAGETQYF
TGTGCCAGCAGAACTTCCAGACTAGCCGGGGAGACCCAGTACTTC
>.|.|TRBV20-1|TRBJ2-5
CSARLSLSPRETQYF
TGCAGTGCCCGCCTCTCCCTCTCGCCTCGGGAGACCCAGTACTTC
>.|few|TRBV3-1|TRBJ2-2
CASSQVGELFF
TGTGCCAGCAGCCAAGTCGGGGAGCTGTTTTTT
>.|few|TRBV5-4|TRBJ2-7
CASSLRVGYEQYF
TGTGCCAGCAGCTTGCGGGTGGGTTACGAGCAGTACTTC
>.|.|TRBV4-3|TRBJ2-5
CASSQDDGPGETQYF
TGCGCCAGCAGCCAAGATGATGGCCCCGGAGAGACCCAGTACTTC
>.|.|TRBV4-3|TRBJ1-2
CASSQDARPYGYTF
TGCGCCAGCAGCCAAGATGCCAGGCCCTATGGCTACACCTTC
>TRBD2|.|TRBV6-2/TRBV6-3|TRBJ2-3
CASSIGLVGTDTQYF
TGTGCCAGCAGTATCGGACTAGTCGGCACAGATACGCAGTATTTT